The clone carrying this T cell receptor beta chain came up a few times. Its antigen is currently unknown. The record originates from a study of blood T cells in healthy people across ages. Next came a second PCR, run for about 7 to 12 cycles, which used a sample-barcoded 5' primer along with a J-beta primer mix. The authors tagged each cDNA molecule using a template-switch adaptor with 12 random nucleotides. TCRdb itself ran the 5' RACE reads through MiXCR, one entry per CDR3 protein. Among about 720,000 distinct CDR3 sequences listed, approximately 21% were seen once. Study conclusions and caveats: Higher diversity, along with more naive CD4+ cells, distinguished long-lived donors from aged donors. TCR beta diversity tracked closely with naive T cell percentage.

Material for sequencing was blood. The receptor's source is a man between 65 and 80 years old in good health.

The DNA of the CDR3 is TGTGCCTGGAGCGGGACAGGGGCCGTGGGGCCCCAGCATTTT. It codes for CAWSGTGAVGPQHF. The rearrangement uses TRBV30 and TRBJ1-5, with TRBD1 matching over 10 bases. From germline, CDR1 is GTSNPN and CDR2 SVGIG (reference sequence). The CDR3 contains 14 residues. The trim removed 3 bases at V and 9 bases at J, leaving 8 bases unmatched.